A selection of T cell receptor beta chains follows, all from one sample in a study of T cell responses to AZD1222 COVID-19 vaccine. Sequencing was performed with immunoSEQ multiplex PCR; in TCRdb, only in-frame clones are kept and a portion is missing. The sample lists 150,000 to 200,000 clones; roughly 92% were seen once. Sample: peripheral blood, taken on day 0 of AZD1222 vaccination. The receptors stem from an adult in good health. The CDR3 runs from the conserved cysteine through the conserved F or W. A D gene is named only where the DNA matches it firmly. Clone size is shown for a subset of rows, as once, few, many or a class of expanded clone.

TRBD2 | TRBJ2-7 | few | TRBV27 | TGTGCCAGCAGTTTGACTAGCGGGAGTCTGGGCGAGCAGTACTTC | CASSLTSGSLGEQYF
- | TRBJ1-5 | - | TRBV6-5 | TGTGCCAGCACTCGGGATTTCGGGCAGCCCCAGCATTTT | CASTRDFGQPQHF
- | TRBJ2-7 | once | TRBV7-9 | TGTGCCAGCAGCTTAGCGGACACGCACGAGCAGTACTTC | CASSLADTHEQYF
- | TRBJ1-1 | - | TRBV14 | TGTGCCAGCAGCCGTCGGAGGGGGGCGAACACTGAAGCTTTCTTT | CASSRRRGANTEAFF
- | TRBJ2-3 | - | TRBV12-3/TRBV12-4 | TGTGCCAGCAGTCCAAGCACAGATACGCAGTATTTT | CASSPSTDTQYF
TRBD1 | TRBJ2-7 | - | TRBV30 | TGTGCCTCCACTCGGACAGGGACAACCTACGAGCAGTACTTC | CASTRTGTTYEQYF
- | TRBJ2-1 | - | TRBV6-1 | TGTGCCAGCAGAGAAGCGGGCTACTACAATGAGCAGTTCTTC | CASREAGYYNEQFF
TRBD1 | TRBJ1-5 | - | TRBV28 | TGTGCCAGCAGTGACAGGGCTAATCAGCCCCAGCATTTT | CASSDRANQPQHF
- | TRBJ1-1 | - | TRBV7-9 | TGTGCCAGCAGCCTCCCATTGATGAACACTGAAGCTTTCTTT | CASSLPLMNTEAFF
TRBD1 | TRBJ1-1 | - | TRBV10-2 | TGCGCCAGCAGAGCCCGGGACAGGGTCACTGAAGCTTTCTTT | CASRARDRVTEAFF
- | TRBJ1-4 | - | TRBV29-1 | TGCAGCGTTGATGCCGGGGGGCTAAGTGAAAAACTGTTTTTT | CSVDAGGLSEKLFF
- | TRBJ1-1 | - | TRBV5-4 | TGTGCCAGCAGCTTGCCTCTCGGGGGCAACCTCATGAACACTGAAGCTTTCTTT | CASSLPLGGNLMNTEAFF
- | TRBJ1-1 | - | TRBV7-6 | TGTGCCAGCAGCTTAGGACAAATGAACACTGAAGCTTTCTTT | CASSLGQMNTEAFF
- | TRBJ1-1 | - | TRBV14 | TGTGCCAGCAGCCAAGATGTCGCCAACATGAACACTGAAGCTTTCTTT | CASSQDVANMNTEAFF
TRBD1 | TRBJ2-7 | - | TRBV20-1 | TGCAGTTGGCAGGGGGACTACGAGCAGTACTTC | CSWQGDYEQYF
TRBD2 | TRBJ2-7 | - | TRBV7-8 | TGTGCCAGCAGCTTAGTTAGCGGGGAACTCTACGAGCAGTACTTC | CASSLVSGELYEQYF
- | TRBJ1-1 | - | TRBV7-8 | TGTGCCAGCAGCCGACTAATGGGGGTCTCGGGGGACACTGAAGCTTTCTTT | CASSRLMGVSGDTEAFF
TRBD1 | TRBJ2-7 | - | TRBV5-5 | TGTGCCAGCAGCTGGCGGACAGGGGGCTACGAGCAGTACTTC | CASSWRTGGYEQYF
- | TRBJ1-3 | once | TRBV19 | TGTGCCAGTAGTATATGGTGGGAAAACACCATATATTTT | CASSIWWENTIYF
TRBD2 | TRBJ2-5 | - | TRBV28 | TGTGCCAGCAGCATCCCGATGGAACTAGCGGAAGAGACCCAGTACTTC | CASSIPMELAEETQYF
TRBD1 | TRBJ1-2 | many | TRBV27 | TGTGCCAGCAGTCCACAGACAGGGTATGGCTACACCTTC | CASSPQTGYGYTF
TRBD1 | TRBJ2-1 | - | TRBV5-8 | TGTGCCAGCAGCCCCTGGGACAGGGGGTACAATGAGCAGTTCTTC | CASSPWDRGYNEQFF
TRBD1 | TRBJ1-5 | - | TRBV6-4 | TGTGCCAGCAGTCCGACAGGGGGCTACAATCAGCCCCAGCATTTT | CASSPTGGYNQPQHF
TRBD1 | TRBJ1-4 | - | TRBV19 | TGTGCCAGTAGTATCCCCGGGACAGGGGATGAAAAACTGTTTTTT | CASSIPGTGDEKLFF
- | TRBJ2-5 | - | TRBV4-1 | TGCGCCAGCAGCCAAAGTCCCCTAGGGCGGGTGGTAAGAGAGACCCAGTACTTC | CASSQSPLGRVVRETQYF
TRBD1 | TRBJ2-7 | - | TRBV30 | TGTGCCTGGACTTCCGGGACAGGGCCCTACGAGCAGTACTTC | CAWTSGTGPYEQYF
- | TRBJ2-7 | - | TRBV25-1 | TGTGCCAGCCCCTCCGGGCCCCATGGGGCCCACGAGCAGTACTTC | CASPSGPHGAHEQYF
TRBD2 | TRBJ2-3 | - | TRBV10-3 | TGTGCCACCGACCCGGGACTAGCCTCTACGGCTACGCAGTATTTT | CATDPGLASTATQYF
- | TRBJ2-7 | - | TRBV19 | TGTGCCAGTTCCCCGGGACTCACATACGAGCAGTACTTC | CASSPGLTYEQYF
- | TRBJ1-1 | - | TRBV19 | TGTGCCAGTGAGTTCCGGGGTTTGAACACTGAAGCTTTCTTT | CASEFRGLNTEAFF
- | TRBJ2-7 | - | TRBV19 | TGTGCCAGTAGTTCGAGGGAGGCCCACTACGAGCAGTACTTC | CASSSREAHYEQYF
TRBD2 | TRBJ2-5 | - | TRBV5-1 | TGCGCCAGCAGTTATGGACTAGCGGGAGATAAGGTGGAGACCCAGTACTTC | CASSYGLAGDKVETQYF
- | TRBJ1-3 | - | TRBV24-1 | TGTGCCACCAGTGATCCTCACTCTCAGGGTGGAAACACCATATATTTT | CATSDPHSQGGNTIYF
- | TRBJ2-3 | - | TRBV7-6 | TGTGCCAGCAGCTTAGCGACTCGAGGGGTAGAAGGGCAGTATTTT | CASSLATRGVEGQYF
TRBD1 | TRBJ1-5 | - | TRBV6-6 | TGTGCCAGCAGAGGGGGCAGGGGGGACCCATCGCCCCAGCATTTT | CASRGGRGDPSPQHF
- | TRBJ2-1 | - | TRBV29-1 | TGCAGCGTTGATGGCCGAACAGAGGGCGGTGACAACGAGCAGTTCTTC | CSVDGRTEGGDNEQFF
TRBD2 | TRBJ2-1 | - | TRBV9 | TGTGCCAGCAGCGGCCTTAGCGGGAGCTCCTACAATGAGCAGTTCTTC | CASSGLSGSSYNEQFF
TRBD1 | TRBJ1-5 | once | TRBV6-6 | TGTGCCAGCAAAAAGGGACAGAATAGCAATCAGCCCCAGCATTTT | CASKKGQNSNQPQHF
TRBD1 | TRBJ1-4 | - | TRBV5-1 | TGCGCCAGCAGCAGCACAGGGGGCGGTAATGAAAAACTGTTTTTT | CASSSTGGGNEKLFF
- | TRBJ2-1 | - | TRBV4-1 | TGCGCCAGCAGCCCCGCAGAGGGCTCCACCTCCTACAATGAGCAGTTCTTC | CASSPAEGSTSYNEQFF
- | TRBJ1-1 | - | TRBV2 | TGTGCCAGCAGGGCGGGGGCATTGAAGAACACTGAAGCTTTCTTT | CASRAGALKNTEAFF
- | TRBJ2-7 | - | TRBV11-2 | TGTGCCAGCAGCAAATACCTTCTAGATACCTACGAGCAGTACTTC | CASSKYLLDTYEQYF